This TCR beta chain comes out of a study of blood T cell repertoires in COVID-19. Trimming cost V 4 bases and J 8 bases; bases outside gene matches: 5. The CDR3 runs 12 residues. The germline V gene has CDR1 SQVTM and CDR2 ANQGSEA. This table comes from immunoSEQ multiplex PCR, and its TCRdb copy is limited to in-frame clones, with some not included. The sample carries about 260,000 clones, roughly 86% recorded once. The clonotype originates from a woman between 50 and 59 years old who had recovered from COVID-19. The V gene is TRBV29-1, the J gene TRBJ2-1, with 7 bases fitting TRBD2. The sample consisted of PBMCs or T cells enriched from blood (not recorded which). CDR3 protein: CSVVGGIYEQFF. The CDR3 DNA is TGCAGCGTTGTGGGGGGGATTTATGAGCAGTTCTTC.